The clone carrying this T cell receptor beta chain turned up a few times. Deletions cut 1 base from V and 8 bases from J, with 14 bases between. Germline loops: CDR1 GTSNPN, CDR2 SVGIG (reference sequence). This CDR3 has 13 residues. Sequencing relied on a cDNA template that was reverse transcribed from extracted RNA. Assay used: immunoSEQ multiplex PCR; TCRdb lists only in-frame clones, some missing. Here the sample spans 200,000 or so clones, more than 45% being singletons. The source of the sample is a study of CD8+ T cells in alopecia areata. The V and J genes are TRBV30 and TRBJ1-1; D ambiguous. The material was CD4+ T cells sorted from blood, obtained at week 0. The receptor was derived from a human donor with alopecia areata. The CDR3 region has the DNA TGTGCCTGGAGTGCCCCTTCACCCGGCGAAGCTTTCTTT. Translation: CAWSAPSPGEAFF. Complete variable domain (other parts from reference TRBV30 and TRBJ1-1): SQTIHQWPATLVQPVGSPLSLECTVEGTSNPNLYWYRQAAGRGLQLLFYSVGIGQISSEVPQNLSASRPQDRQFILSSKKLLLSDSGFYLCAWSAPSPGEAFFGQGTRLTVV.